This passage covers 13 T cell receptor beta chains from one sample sequenced in a study of blood T cell repertoires in COVID-19. Here immunoSEQ multiplex PCR was the method, and the copy in TCRdb shows in-frame clones only, minus some. The repertoire holds 35,000 to 45,000 clones, with approximately 86% as singletons. The sequencing sample was made of peripheral blood. Receptors were obtained from a human donor in a cohort sampled during active COVID-19.

This chain uses TRBV5-1 with TRBJ2-3, with 8 bases that match TRBD1. CDR1 and CDR2 from the germline V gene are SGHRS and YFSETQ. CDR3 size: 15 residues. Trimming removed 4 bases from V and 1 base from J; junction bases left unmatched: 5. DNA of the CDR3: TGCGCCAGCAGCATTCCGGGACAGGGCACAGATACGCAGTATTTT. This gives the protein CASSIPGQGTDTQYF.

CDR3 nucleotide sequence: TGTGCCAGCAGCTCCCGGGACAGTACATCCTCACCCCTCCACTTT. Translation: CASSSRDSTSSPLHF. The V and J genes are TRBV7-2 and TRBJ1-6; 7 bases match TRBD1. CDR1 SGHTA and CDR2 FQGNSA come from the germline V gene. This CDR3 has 15 residues. Losses at the gene ends were 4 bases for V and 10 bases for J; bases not matched to a gene: 10.

This chain links TRBV7-2 with TRBJ2-1, with no clear D. The V and J ends lost 1 base and 12 bases respectively, with 7 bases between them. Germline V gene sequence: CDR1 SGHTA, CDR2 FQGNSA. The CDR3 covers 11 residues. In DNA, the CDR3 is TGTGCCAGCAGCTTAGGGTCGGGGCAGTTCTTC. Amino acid sequence: CASSLGSGQFF.

This rearrangement joins TRBV6-5 to TRBJ2-5, with a weak D call TRBD1 (6 bases). CDR3 length: 14 residues. V was cut by 6 bases and J by 4 bases, with 15 bases left in between. The germline V gene has CDR1 MNHEY and CDR2 SVGAGI. The CDR3 spells CASSTAGVRETQYF. The CDR3 DNA reads as TGTGCCAGCAGCACGGCAGGGGTCCGAGAGACCCAGTACTTC.

The chain links TRBV4-3 to TRBJ2-2, with D possibly matching TRBD2 (5 bases). Germline loops: CDR1 LGHNA, CDR2 YSLEER. V lost 0 bases and J lost 0, with 14 bases in between. The CDR3 contains 18 residues. The CDR3 bases are TGCGCCAGCAGCCAAGAGCCCCTGACTACCACGAACACCGGGGAGCTGTTTTTT. This codes for CASSQEPLTTTNTGELFF.

This clone has a single count. The chain is built from TRBV6-6 and TRBJ2-1; 8 bases agree with TRBD1. CDR1 is MNHNY and CDR2 is SVGAGI in the germline V gene (reference sequence). The J segment lost 8 bases and the V segment lost 0 bases, leaving 9 bases of the junction unmatched. The CDR3 runs 16 residues. The CDR3 reads CASSYSIQGAIHEQFF. The DNA of the CDR3 is TGTGCCAGCAGTTACTCGATCCAGGGGGCGATCCATGAGCAGTTCTTC.

This chain uses TRBV5-1 with TRBJ2-7, with 7 bases lining up with TRBD1. V lost 1 base to trimming and J lost 3 bases; unmatched junction nucleotides: 4. The CDR3 has 14 amino acids. The V gene's germline CDR1 is SGHRS and CDR2 YFSETQ. DNA for the CDR3: TGCGCCAGCAGCTTGACAACAGGGGTCTACGAGCAGTACTTC. This sequence encodes CASSLTTGVYEQYF.

The chain recombines TRBV25-1 with TRBJ1-1; 7 bases match TRBD1. Germline CDR1 MGHDK, CDR2 SYGVNS. The V gene end was trimmed by 6 bases and the J gene end by 0 bases; junction bases not matched to a gene: 4. CDR3 length equals 14 residues. For the CDR3, the DNA is TGTGCCAGCAGCCCCGGGACAGTGAACACTGAAGCTTTCTTT. The encoded protein is CASSPGTVNTEAFF.

The V gene is TRBV29-1, the J gene TRBJ2-3, with TRBD2 as a possible D gene (5 bases). V was shortened by 2 bases and J by 0 bases, with 9 bases between the two germline ends. The CDR3 length is 14 residues. Germline V lookup: CDR1 SQVTM, CDR2 ANQGSEA. In DNA form, the CDR3 reads TGCAGCGTTGAAACTAGGAGGAGCACAGATACGCAGTATTTT. It codes for CSVETRRSTDTQYF.

This clone was observed a single time. This sequence joins TRBV6-5 and TRBJ2-7, with D possibly matching TRBD2 (5 bases). The CDR3 is made up of 14 amino acids. Germline V gene data show CDR1 as MNHEY and CDR2 as SVGAGI. Trimming left V 0 bases short and J 2 bases short, with 8 bases between. In DNA, the CDR3 is TGTGCCAGCAGTTACTCGCGCGGGCCCTACGAGCAGTACTTC. Amino acid sequence: CASSYSRGPYEQYF.

This clone was seen a few times. J is TRBJ2-1 and V is TRBV4-1; D might be TRBD1 (6 bases). CDR3 length: 15 residues. Germline V gene sequence: CDR1 MGHRA, CDR2 YSYEKL. V was trimmed by 0 bases and J by 12 bases, leaving 18 bases between them. CDR3 nucleotides: TGCGCCAGCAGCCAAGATAGTGGGGGCCCTTGGGGGCAGTTCTTC. Amino acid sequence: CASSQDSGGPWGQFF.

The chain links TRBV4-1 to TRBJ2-3; 7 nucleotides align to TRBD1. Germline assignment: CDR1 MGHRA and CDR2 YSYEKL. This CDR3 contains 17 residues. V shed 4 bases and J 5 bases; nucleotides not matched to a gene: 15. The CDR3 here is CASSLEQGKVLGDTQYF. CDR3 DNA sequence: TGCGCCAGCAGCCTAGAACAGGGGAAGGTGTTGGGAGATACGCAGTATTTT.

V usage is TRBV30 and J usage is TRBJ1-2; D is unresolved. From germline, CDR1 is GTSNPN and CDR2 SVGIG (reference sequence). Trimming left V 7 bases short and J 1 base short, with 7 bases between. The CDR3 extends over 11 amino acids. The CDR3 DNA is TGTGCCTCTAGCGTTAACTATGGCTACACCTTC. Its translation: CASSVNYGYTF. Full variable domain (outside the CDR3, taken from reference TRBV30 and TRBJ1-2): SQTIHQWPATLVQPVGSPLSLECTVEGTSNPNLYWYRQAAGRGLQLLFYSVGIGQISSEVPQNLSASRPQDRQFILSSKKLLLSDSGFYLCASSVNYGYTFGSGTRLTVV.